Reported below is one T cell receptor beta chain. Its matching antigen is unknown. The sample originates from a study of regulatory T cells in long-lasting Graves disease. Study at large: Patients met the persistent Graves' disease definition after over 5 years of antithyroid drugs with positive TSH receptor antibodies.

Time point given: persistent/refractory GD, antithyroid drugs over 5 years with positive TRAb. The TCR library used RNA extracted from PBMCs. Patients met American Thyroid Association criteria for Graves' disease. General study findings and limits: Accuracy was perhaps lowered by the small sample size.

In building TCR beta libraries, iRepertoire HTBI primers were used together with Arm-PCR of CDR3 regions. TCRdb ran MiXCR on the multiplex PCR reads and lists one entry per CDR3 protein. The data show roughly 360,000 distinct CDR3 sequences, roughly 24% seen once. This CDR3 region has 15 residues. The V and J ends lost 7 bases and 4 bases, in that order; junction bases with no gene match: 6. CDR1 is MDHEN and CDR2 is SYDVKM in the germline V gene. V is TRBV28 and J is TRBJ2-2, with 10 bases lining up with TRBD1. The TCR originated in a woman aged 40-49 years with Graves disease. The specimen comprised peripheral blood mononuclear cells (PBMCs), sampled when the disease was refractory, from a patient treated with antithyroid drugs. The CDR3 here is CASIPGQGPTGELFF. The CDR3 nucleotides are TGTGCCAGCATCCCGGGACAGGGGCCCACCGGGGAGCTGTTTTTT. The full variable domain, with the rest looked up from reference TRBV28 and TRBJ2-2, is DVKVTQSSRYLVKRTGEKVFLECVQDMDHENMFWYRQDPGLGLRLIYFSYDVKMKEKGDIPEGYSVSREKKERFSLILESASTNQTSMYLCASIPGQGPTGELFFGEGSRLTVL.